These T cell receptor beta chains were read from a single sample in a study of post-analysis software for immune sequencing data. TCRdb re-called the PCR reads with MiXCR, one entry per CDR3 protein. This sample yields about 820,000 distinct CDR3 sequences, of which approximately 57% are seen a single time; over 4% belongs to the top ten. Specimen: blood. These receptors were obtained from a girl aged 10-17 years with multiple sclerosis. Both conserved end residues are part of each CDR3. The D gene is left open where the match is weak. Only some rows state a clone size, as once, few, many or a class for expanded clones.

d_gene: NA; abundance: few; v_gene: TRBV11-2; j_gene: TRBJ2-5; CDR3nt: TGTGCCAGCAGCGGTAGGAGCCGAGAGACCCAGTACTTC; CDR3aa: CASSGRSRETQYF
d_gene: TRBD2; abundance: NA; v_gene: TRBV4-2; j_gene: TRBJ2-5; CDR3nt: TGTGCCAGCAGCCAACAACTAGCGGGGGAAGAGACCCAGTACTTC; CDR3aa: CASSQQLAGEETQYF
d_gene: NA; abundance: once; v_gene: TRBV24-1; j_gene: TRBJ2-3; CDR3nt: TGTGCCACCAGTGATTCTCGGGTTTTCGCCCCAGATACGCAGTATTTT; CDR3aa: CATSDSRVFAPDTQYF
d_gene: TRBD2; abundance: few; v_gene: TRBV20-1; j_gene: TRBJ2-3; CDR3nt: TGCAGTGCTAGTGGATCGGGACTAGCGGGGGCTACAGATACGCAGTATTTT; CDR3aa: CSASGSGLAGATDTQYF
d_gene: NA; abundance: few; v_gene: TRBV10-3; j_gene: TRBJ2-1; CDR3nt: TGTGCCATCAGCGCCGGGACTTACTCCTACAATGAGCAGTTCTTC; CDR3aa: CAISAGTYSYNEQFF
d_gene: NA; abundance: few; v_gene: TRBV7-8; j_gene: TRBJ2-1; CDR3nt: TGTGCCAGCAGCTTATGGGACGAGCAGTTCTTC; CDR3aa: CASSLWDEQFF
d_gene: TRBD2; abundance: NA; v_gene: TRBV29-1; j_gene: TRBJ2-1; CDR3nt: TGCAACGTTGAGCTAGCGGGGGTCCCCTACAATGAGCAGTTCTTC; CDR3aa: CNVELAGVPYNEQFF
d_gene: TRBD2; abundance: NA; v_gene: TRBV6-6; j_gene: TRBJ2-1; CDR3nt: TGTGCCAGCAGTAGGACTAGCGGGAGGCTGTTCTTC; CDR3aa: CASSRTSGRLFF
d_gene: NA; abundance: NA; v_gene: TRBV7-2; j_gene: TRBJ1-2; CDR3nt: TGTGCCAGCAGCTTAAGGGATTTTCGGGGCTACACCTTC; CDR3aa: CASSLRDFRGYTF
d_gene: NA; abundance: NA; v_gene: TRBV28; j_gene: TRBJ2-7; CDR3nt: TGTGCCAGTCATAACGGGTTACGGGGCGCCACCTACGAGCAGTACTTC; CDR3aa: CASHNGLRGATYEQYF
d_gene: NA; abundance: NA; v_gene: TRBV7-9; j_gene: TRBJ2-7; CDR3nt: TGTGCCAGCAGCTTTAAGGGGCGCAGTAGCTCCTACAATGAGCAGTACTTC; CDR3aa: CASSFKGRSSSYNEQYF
d_gene: NA; abundance: NA; v_gene: TRBV29-1; j_gene: TRBJ2-7; CDR3nt: TGCAGCGCCCAGCTTGCCACCTCCTACGAGCAGTACTTC; CDR3aa: CSAQLATSYEQYF
d_gene: NA; abundance: NA; v_gene: TRBV29-1; j_gene: TRBJ1-1; CDR3nt: TGCAGCGGGGGGTCCCAGGTGAACACTGAAGCTTTCTTT; CDR3aa: CSGGSQVNTEAFF
d_gene: TRBD2; abundance: NA; v_gene: TRBV7-6; j_gene: TRBJ2-5; CDR3nt: TGTGCCAGCAGCTTAGAGGCTAGCGGGGCATACGGTGGGACCCAGTACTTC; CDR3aa: CASSLEASGAYGGTQYF
d_gene: NA; abundance: NA; v_gene: TRBV20-1; j_gene: TRBJ2-3; CDR3nt: TGCAGTGCCCCTATAACTAGCACAGATACGCAGTATTTT; CDR3aa: CSAPITSTDTQYF
d_gene: NA; abundance: NA; v_gene: TRBV20-1; j_gene: TRBJ2-6; CDR3nt: TGCAGTGCTAGTGGGAGGGGGACATCCGGGGCCAACGTCCTGACTTTC; CDR3aa: CSASGRGTSGANVLTF
d_gene: NA; abundance: NA; v_gene: TRBV4-1; j_gene: TRBJ1-4; CDR3nt: TGCGCCAGCAGCCAAGAACAGACCTATGAAAAACTGTTTTTT; CDR3aa: CASSQEQTYEKLFF
d_gene: NA; abundance: NA; v_gene: TRBV29-1; j_gene: TRBJ2-7; CDR3nt: TGCAGCGTTGCCGCAGGGAACTACGAGCAGTACTTC; CDR3aa: CSVAAGNYEQYF
d_gene: TRBD2; abundance: few; v_gene: TRBV3-1; j_gene: TRBJ2-5; CDR3nt: TGTGCCAGCAGCTCCCAACCCCCGGGACTAGCGGGCTCCGGGTACTTC; CDR3aa: CASSSQPPGLAGSGYF
d_gene: TRBD1; abundance: NA; v_gene: TRBV5-1; j_gene: TRBJ2-4; CDR3nt: TGCGCCAGCAGCAGGGGACAGGGGATTTCCAACATTCAGTACTTC; CDR3aa: CASSRGQGISNIQYF
d_gene: TRBD2; abundance: few; v_gene: TRBV7-9; j_gene: TRBJ2-1; CDR3nt: TGTGCCAGCAGCCCGAGGACTAGCGGACATGACAATGAGCAGTTCTTC; CDR3aa: CASSPRTSGHDNEQFF
d_gene: NA; abundance: NA; v_gene: TRBV24-1; j_gene: TRBJ2-7; CDR3nt: TGTGCCACCTCCTCCACAGGGTCCTACGAGCAGTACTTC; CDR3aa: CATSSTGSYEQYF
d_gene: TRBD2; abundance: NA; v_gene: TRBV29-1; j_gene: TRBJ2-7; CDR3nt: TGCAGCGTTGTCGGGACTAGCGGGAGTCTTAGTCCCTACGAGCAGTACTTC; CDR3aa: CSVVGTSGSLSPYEQYF
d_gene: TRBD1; abundance: once; v_gene: TRBV10-3; j_gene: TRBJ2-5; CDR3nt: TGTGCCATCAGAAGACAGGGGTCCCAAGAGACCCAGTACTTC; CDR3aa: CAIRRQGSQETQYF
d_gene: NA; abundance: NA; v_gene: TRBV20-1; j_gene: TRBJ2-1; CDR3nt: TGCAGTGCTAGGAGGAATCCTAGGACTACCTTGGACAATGAGCAGTTCTTC; CDR3aa: CSARRNPRTTLDNEQFF
d_gene: TRBD1; abundance: NA; v_gene: TRBV7-9; j_gene: TRBJ2-5; CDR3nt: TGTGCCAGCAGCGCAAGACAGGGGGAGACCCAGTACTTC; CDR3aa: CASSARQGETQYF
d_gene: TRBD2; abundance: NA; v_gene: TRBV5-1; j_gene: TRBJ2-5; CDR3nt: TGCGCCAGCACCACCCGACTAGCGGGAGAGACCCAGTACTTC; CDR3aa: CASTTRLAGETQYF
d_gene: NA; abundance: NA; v_gene: TRBV29-1; j_gene: TRBJ2-3; CDR3nt: TGCAGCGTGTCCGGGAGAATACGCACAGATACGCAGTATTTT; CDR3aa: CSVSGRIRTDTQYF
d_gene: TRBD2; abundance: NA; v_gene: TRBV25-1; j_gene: TRBJ2-7; CDR3nt: TGTGCCACCAACCCGGGAGGTTACGCCTACGAGCAGTACTTC; CDR3aa: CATNPGGYAYEQYF
d_gene: NA; abundance: few; v_gene: TRBV5-1; j_gene: TRBJ2-7; CDR3nt: TGCGCCAGCAGCCTTGGCGGGACAGTGGACTACGAGCAGTACTTC; CDR3aa: CASSLGGTVDYEQYF
d_gene: NA; abundance: few; v_gene: TRBV12-3/TRBV12-4; j_gene: TRBJ2-5; CDR3nt: TGTGCCAGCAGTTGGACTGGGGGGACCCAGTACTTC; CDR3aa: CASSWTGGTQYF
d_gene: NA; abundance: NA; v_gene: TRBV7-9; j_gene: TRBJ2-5; CDR3nt: TGTGCCAGCAGCTCCTTGGGCGGACAGACCCAGTACTTC; CDR3aa: CASSSLGGQTQYF
d_gene: NA; abundance: NA; v_gene: TRBV5-1; j_gene: TRBJ2-5; CDR3nt: TGCGCCAGCAGCTTGGCAAACCAGGGGGGGCGTTGGGAGACCCAGTACTTC; CDR3aa: CASSLANQGGRWETQYF
d_gene: NA; abundance: few; v_gene: TRBV6-1; j_gene: TRBJ2-5; CDR3nt: TGTGCCAGCAGTCTATTAGGTACCCAGTACTTC; CDR3aa: CASSLLGTQYF
d_gene: NA; abundance: NA; v_gene: TRBV7-2; j_gene: TRBJ2-7; CDR3nt: TGTGCCAGCAGCTTGCCCGGGGCCTCCTACGAGCAGTACTTC; CDR3aa: CASSLPGASYEQYF
d_gene: NA; abundance: few; v_gene: TRBV5-1; j_gene: TRBJ2-7; CDR3nt: TGCGCCAGCAGCTTGCAGGTGGGAGGAGGCTACGAGCAGTACTTC; CDR3aa: CASSLQVGGGYEQYF
d_gene: NA; abundance: NA; v_gene: TRBV12-3/TRBV12-4; j_gene: TRBJ2-5; CDR3nt: TGTGCCAGCAGTTCCTCCCGGGTGACCCAGTACTTC; CDR3aa: CASSSSRVTQYF
d_gene: NA; abundance: NA; v_gene: TRBV29-1; j_gene: TRBJ2-1; CDR3nt: TGCAGCGTGTCTCCTGGCGGGACAAAGTACAATGAGCAGTTCTTC; CDR3aa: CSVSPGGTKYNEQFF
d_gene: TRBD1; abundance: NA; v_gene: TRBV18; j_gene: TRBJ2-3; CDR3nt: TGTGCCAGCTCACGGAAACAGGGGGCGCTTGGAGATACGCAGTATTTT; CDR3aa: CASSRKQGALGDTQYF
d_gene: NA; abundance: NA; v_gene: TRBV5-1; j_gene: TRBJ1-2; CDR3nt: TGCGCCAGCAGCTGGGGGGGGACTAACTATGGCTACACCTTC; CDR3aa: CASSWGGTNYGYTF
d_gene: TRBD1; abundance: NA; v_gene: TRBV20-1; j_gene: TRBJ2-7; CDR3nt: TGCAGTGCTAGCCCGTCCGGGACAGTTCCCTACGAGCAGTACTTC; CDR3aa: CSASPSGTVPYEQYF
d_gene: TRBD2; abundance: few; v_gene: TRBV5-1; j_gene: TRBJ2-3; CDR3nt: TGCGCCAGCAGCTCTGCGGGGACTAGCGGGAGGGGGACAGATACGCAGTATTTT; CDR3aa: CASSSAGTSGRGTDTQYF
d_gene: NA; abundance: few; v_gene: TRBV29-1; j_gene: TRBJ1-1; CDR3nt: TGCAGCGTTAAGACCCTTACGGCTTTCTTT; CDR3aa: CSVKTLTAFF
d_gene: TRBD2; abundance: NA; v_gene: TRBV10-3; j_gene: TRBJ2-3; CDR3nt: TGTGCCATCGGGACTAGCGGAGAAAGCACAGATACGCAGTATTTT; CDR3aa: CAIGTSGESTDTQYF
d_gene: NA; abundance: many; v_gene: TRBV5-1; j_gene: TRBJ2-5; CDR3nt: TGTGCCAGCAGCTTAAGCGGAGAGACCCAGTACTTC; CDR3aa: CASSLSGETQYF
d_gene: TRBD1; abundance: few; v_gene: TRBV18; j_gene: TRBJ1-2; CDR3nt: TGTGCCAGCTCACGCCGCGGGACAGACTATGGCTACACCTTC; CDR3aa: CASSRRGTDYGYTF
d_gene: TRBD1; abundance: NA; v_gene: TRBV15; j_gene: TRBJ2-7; CDR3nt: TGTGCCACCAGCCATCGGAGCACACAGGGGCCTGGGGGCGAGCAGTACTTC; CDR3aa: CATSHRSTQGPGGEQYF
d_gene: NA; abundance: NA; v_gene: TRBV13; j_gene: TRBJ2-1; CDR3nt: TGTGCCAGCAGCCCAACTTTCGGCCGGAGTGGTGAGCAGTTCTTC; CDR3aa: CASSPTFGRSGEQFF
d_gene: NA; abundance: many; v_gene: TRBV6-5; j_gene: TRBJ2-5; CDR3nt: TGTGCCAGCAGTTTCACGGGACCTGGAGGGGAGACCCAGTACTTC; CDR3aa: CASSFTGPGGETQYF
d_gene: NA; abundance: few; v_gene: TRBV12-3/TRBV12-4; j_gene: TRBJ2-7; CDR3nt: TGTGCCAGCGCCAAGCGCCTCGAGCAGTACTTC; CDR3aa: CASAKRLEQYF
d_gene: NA; abundance: NA; v_gene: TRBV12-3/TRBV12-4; j_gene: TRBJ2-7; CDR3nt: TGTGCCAGCAGTTTAGGTCGGGGAACACACGAGCAGTACTTC; CDR3aa: CASSLGRGTHEQYF
d_gene: TRBD1; abundance: NA; v_gene: TRBV19; j_gene: TRBJ2-3; CDR3nt: TGTGCCAGTAGTAACTGGGACAGCGCCACAGATACGCAGTATTTT; CDR3aa: CASSNWDSATDTQYF
d_gene: NA; abundance: NA; v_gene: TRBV29-1; j_gene: TRBJ2-7; CDR3nt: TGCAGCGTTTACTCAGGGGTCCCCTACGAGCAGTACTTC; CDR3aa: CSVYSGVPYEQYF